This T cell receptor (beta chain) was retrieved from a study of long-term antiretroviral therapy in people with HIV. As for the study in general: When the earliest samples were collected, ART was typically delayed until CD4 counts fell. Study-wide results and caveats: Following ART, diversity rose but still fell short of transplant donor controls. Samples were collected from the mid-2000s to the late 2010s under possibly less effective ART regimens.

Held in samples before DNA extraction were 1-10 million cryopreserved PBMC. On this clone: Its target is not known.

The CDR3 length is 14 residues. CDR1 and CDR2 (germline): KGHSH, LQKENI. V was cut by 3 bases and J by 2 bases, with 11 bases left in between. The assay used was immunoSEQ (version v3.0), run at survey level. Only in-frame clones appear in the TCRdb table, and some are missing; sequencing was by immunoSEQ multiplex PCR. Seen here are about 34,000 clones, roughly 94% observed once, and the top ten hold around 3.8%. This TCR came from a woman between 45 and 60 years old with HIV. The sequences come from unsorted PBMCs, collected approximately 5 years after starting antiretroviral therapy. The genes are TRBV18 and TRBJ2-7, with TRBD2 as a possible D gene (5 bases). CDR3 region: CASSPNGSPYEQYF. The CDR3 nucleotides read TGTGCCAGCTCACCTAATGGGAGCCCCTACGAGCAGTACTTC.